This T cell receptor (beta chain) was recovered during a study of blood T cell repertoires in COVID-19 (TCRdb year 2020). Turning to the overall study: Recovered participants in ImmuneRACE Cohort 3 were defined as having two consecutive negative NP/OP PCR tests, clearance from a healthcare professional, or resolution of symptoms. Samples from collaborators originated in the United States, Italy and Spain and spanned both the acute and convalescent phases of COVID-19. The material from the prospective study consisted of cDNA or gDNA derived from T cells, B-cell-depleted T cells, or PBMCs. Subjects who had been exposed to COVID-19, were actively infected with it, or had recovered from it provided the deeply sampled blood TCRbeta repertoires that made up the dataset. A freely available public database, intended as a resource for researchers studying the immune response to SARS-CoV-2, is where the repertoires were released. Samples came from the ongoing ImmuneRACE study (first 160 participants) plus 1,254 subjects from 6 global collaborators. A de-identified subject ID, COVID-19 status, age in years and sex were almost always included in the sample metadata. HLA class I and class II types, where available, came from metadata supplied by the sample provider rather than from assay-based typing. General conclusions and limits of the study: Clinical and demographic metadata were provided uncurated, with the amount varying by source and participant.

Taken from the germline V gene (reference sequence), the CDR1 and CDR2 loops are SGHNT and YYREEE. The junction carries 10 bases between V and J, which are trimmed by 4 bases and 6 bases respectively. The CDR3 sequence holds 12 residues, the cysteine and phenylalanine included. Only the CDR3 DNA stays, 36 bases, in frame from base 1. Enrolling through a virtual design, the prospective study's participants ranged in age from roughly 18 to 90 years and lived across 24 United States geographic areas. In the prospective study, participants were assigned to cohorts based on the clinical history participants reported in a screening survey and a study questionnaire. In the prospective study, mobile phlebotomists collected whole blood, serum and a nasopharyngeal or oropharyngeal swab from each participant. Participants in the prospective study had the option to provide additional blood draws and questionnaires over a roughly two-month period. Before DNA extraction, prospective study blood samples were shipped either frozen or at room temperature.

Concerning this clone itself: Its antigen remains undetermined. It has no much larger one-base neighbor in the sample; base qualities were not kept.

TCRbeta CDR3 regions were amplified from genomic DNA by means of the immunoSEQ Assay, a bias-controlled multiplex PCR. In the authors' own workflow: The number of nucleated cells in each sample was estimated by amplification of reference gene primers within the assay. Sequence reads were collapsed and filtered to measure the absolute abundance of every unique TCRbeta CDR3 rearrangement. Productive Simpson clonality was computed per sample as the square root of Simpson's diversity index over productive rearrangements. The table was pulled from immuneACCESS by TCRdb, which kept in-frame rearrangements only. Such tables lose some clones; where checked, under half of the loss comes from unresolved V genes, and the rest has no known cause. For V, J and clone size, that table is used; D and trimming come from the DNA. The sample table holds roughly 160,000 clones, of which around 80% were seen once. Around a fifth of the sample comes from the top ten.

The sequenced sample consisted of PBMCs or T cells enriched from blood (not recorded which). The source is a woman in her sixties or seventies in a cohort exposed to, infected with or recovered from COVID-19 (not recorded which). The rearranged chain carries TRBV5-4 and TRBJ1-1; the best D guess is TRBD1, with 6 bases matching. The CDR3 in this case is CASSQDSPEAFF. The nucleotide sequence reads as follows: TGTGCCAGCAGCCAGGACAGTCCTGAAGCTTTCTTT.